The 18 T cell receptor beta chains below come from one sample, sequenced in a study of cytomegalovirus exposure and HLA in healthy donors. The primer mix had 60 Vbeta and 13 Jbeta primers. TCRdb keeps only in-frame clones here, not all; method: immunoSEQ multiplex PCR. The data show roughly 200,000 clones, around 70% seen once. Sequenced material: PBMCs. These receptors originate from a male donor in good health and CMV-seronegative.

This clone occurred a few times. This chain links TRBV6-1 with TRBJ2-6; D gene ambiguous. CDR3 length: 15 amino acids. V shed 4 bases and J shed 2 bases, with 9 bases lying between them. The germline CDR1 and CDR2 sequences are MNHNS and SASEGT. The CDR3 is CASSARQAGANVLTF. CDR3 DNA sequence: TGTGCCAGCAGTGCCCGACAAGCTGGGGCCAACGTCCTGACTTTC.

V and J are TRBV6-5 and TRBJ2-5; 10 positions agree with TRBD2. Near its end, the DNA agrees better with TRBJ2-7, so the J call may be wrong. Germline CDR1 MNHEY, CDR2 SVGAGI. This CDR3 is built from 16 residues. CDR3 amino acids: CASSYSRTSGGNEQYF. For the CDR3, the DNA is TGTGCCAGCAGTTATTCCCGGACTAGCGGAGGGAACGAGCAGTACTTC.

This clone was observed a handful of times. The chain joins TRBV6-6 to TRBJ1-5; possibly TRBD1 for D (6 bases). CDR1 and CDR2 from the germline V gene are MNHNY and SVGAGI (reference sequence). This CDR3 has 13 amino acids. The germline V and J ends were trimmed by 7 bases and 7 bases, with 14 bases remaining between them. The CDR3 here is CASKQQGIQPQHF. The CDR3 region has the DNA TGTGCCAGCAAACAACAGGGTATCCAGCCCCAGCATTTT.

The V gene is TRBV13, the J gene TRBJ1-1; a possible D gene is TRBD1 (6 bases). The CDR3 sequence is 14 residues long. Germline CDR1 and CDR2: PRHDT and FYEKMQ (reference sequence). The V end lost 6 bases, the J end lost 1 base, and 12 bases lay between the germline ends. The CDR3 DNA sequence: TGTGCCAGCAGACCCGACAGGAGGAACACTGAAGCTTTCTTT. As protein: CASRPDRRNTEAFF.

The chain has TRBV6-6 and TRBJ1-1; D perhaps matches TRBD1 (6 bases). Germline CDR1 reads MNHNY; CDR2 reads SVGAGI (reference sequence). V was cut by 6 bases and J by 3 bases, with 14 bases left in between. CDR3 length: 14 residues. The CDR3 DNA sequence: TGTGCCAGCAGCCCTGGGAAGGGGGACACTGAAGCTTTCTTT. Translating it yields CASSPGKGDTEAFF.

The chain has TRBV4-1 and TRBJ1-4; 9 bases match TRBD1. With V trimmed by 4 bases and J by 12 bases, 12 bases remained unmatched. The CDR3 is 15 residues long. CDR1 is MGHRA and CDR2 is YSYEKL in the germline V gene. DNA of the CDR3: TGCGCCAGCAGCCCTCCCGGGACAGGGAGCTCTGAACTGTTTTTT. Translating gives CASSPPGTGSSELFF.

The chain is built from TRBV30 and TRBJ2-3; D is unresolved. Trimming pared 4 bases from V and 2 bases from J, leaving 4 bases between. Germline values: CDR1 GTSNPN, CDR2 SVGIG (reference sequence). The CDR3 covers 11 residues. Here the CDR3 reads CAWIYTDTQYF. In nucleotides, the CDR3 is TGTGCCTGGATATACACAGATACGCAGTATTTT.

This chain uses TRBV5-6 with TRBJ2-2, with D tentatively TRBD2 (5 bases). This CDR3 contains 14 residues. Trimming removed 1 base from V and 5 bases from J, with 9 bases in between. CDR1 is SGHDT and CDR2 is YYEEEE in the germline V gene. CDR3 sequence reads: CASSLLRRTGELFF. The CDR3 DNA sequence: TGTGCCAGCAGCTTGCTAAGGAGGACCGGGGAGCTGTTTTTT.

J is TRBJ2-4 and V is TRBV30; 7 bases map to TRBD2. CDR1 and CDR2 from the germline V gene are GTSNPN and SVGIG (reference sequence). The CDR3 is 15 amino acids. The ends lost 2 bases at V and 8 bases at J; junction bases unmatched: 12. CDR3 coding DNA: TGTGCCTGGAGTAGGGGTGTGGGGGAGGGCGACATTCAGTACTTC. As protein: CAWSRGVGEGDIQYF.

This clone was detected only once. This chain connects TRBV5-5 to TRBJ1-1; no reliable D call. Trimming removed 4 bases from V and 3 bases from J, with 7 bases in between. Looked up from germline, CDR1 is SGHKS and CDR2 is YYEKEE (reference sequence). The CDR3 consists of 12 residues. In DNA form, the CDR3 reads TGTGCCAGCAGCCTATCCTACACTGAAGCTTTCTTT. Protein product: CASSLSYTEAFF. The full variable domain, with the rest looked up from reference TRBV5-5 and TRBJ1-1, is DAGVTQSPTHLIKTRGQQVTLRCSPISGHKSVSWYQQVLGQGPQFIFQYYEKEERGRGNFPDRFSARQFPNYSSELNVNALLLGDSALYLCASSLSYTEAFFGQGTRLTVV.

The chain has TRBV7-9 and TRBJ1-1; a weak D match, TRBD1 (6 bases). Germline CDR1 reads SEHNR; CDR2 reads FQNEAQ (reference sequence). CDR3 length: 12 residues. Trimming took off 5 bases at V and 8 bases at J, with 12 bases between the two ends. The CDR3: CASSLRGYEAFF. CDR3 sequence (DNA): TGTGCCAGCAGCCTTAGGGGGTACGAAGCTTTCTTT. Drawing the rest from reference TRBV7-9 and TRBJ1-1, the complete variable domain is DTGVSQNPRHKITKRGQNVTFRCDPISEHNRLYWYRQTLGQGPEFLTYFQNEAQLEKSRLLSDRFSAERPKGSFSTLEIQRTEQGDSAMYLCASSLRGYEAFFGQGTRLTVV.

V gene TRBV14 combines with J gene TRBJ2-5, with 7 bases aligning to TRBD2. The CDR3 runs 16 residues. Germline-derived CDR1 and CDR2 are SGHDN and FVKESK. With V trimmed by 4 bases and J by 4 bases, 12 bases remained unmatched. The CDR3 sequence is CASSPSSGRGRETQYF. DNA for the CDR3: TGTGCCAGCAGCCCCTCCTCGGGGAGGGGACGAGAGACCCAGTACTTC.

This clone was seen a single time. The chain uses TRBV6-6 and TRBJ2-1; TRBD2 matches at 10 bases. Germline V gene lookup returns CDR1 MNHNY and CDR2 SVGAGI (reference sequence). The CDR3 covers 15 residues. V trimming: 2 bases; J trimming: 6 bases; junction bases outside the gene matches: 4. For the CDR3, the DNA is TGTGCCAGCAGTTACGGGACTAGCGCACTCAATGAGCAGTTCTTC. Translation gives CASSYGTSALNEQFF.

The chain employs TRBV7-2 and TRBJ1-4; D ambiguous. This CDR3 region has 15 residues. V dropped 1 base and J dropped 5 bases, with 11 bases sitting between them. Germline V CDR1 and CDR2: SGHTA, FQGNSA. CDR3 coding DNA: TGTGCCAGCAGCTTAGACGGCGGTGTAAATGAAAAACTGTTTTTT. Amino acids: CASSLDGGVNEKLFF.

This chain uses TRBV12-5 with TRBJ2-7, with no clear D. The CDR3 has 15 amino acids. V was shortened by 7 bases and J by 0 bases, with 16 bases between the two germline ends. Germline assignment: CDR1 LGHNT and CDR2 FRNRAP. CDR3 in amino acids: CASARLGVLSYEQYF. The CDR3 coding sequence is TGTGCTAGTGCAAGGTTGGGCGTACTCTCCTACGAGCAGTACTTC.

This clone was detected only a few times. The J gene is TRBJ2-2, the V gene TRBV30; TRBD2 matches 8 bases. With 8 bases clipped from V and 4 bases from J, the junction kept 6 bases outside the gene matches. Germline V gene data show CDR1 as GTSNPN and CDR2 as SVGIG (reference sequence). The CDR3 has 13 residues. This CDR3 reads CAGSGSGTGELFF. The CDR3 DNA is TGTGCCGGAAGCGGGAGTGGCACCGGGGAGCTGTTTTTT.

The V gene is TRBV7-9, the J gene TRBJ1-4, with a weak D call TRBD1 (5 bases). Trimming removed 4 bases from V and 7 bases from J, with 19 bases in between. The CDR3 is made up of 16 amino acids. CDR1 SEHNR and CDR2 FQNEAQ come from the germline V gene (reference sequence). This CDR3 reads CASSSPAGQGGEKLFF. In DNA, the CDR3 is TGTGCCAGCAGCTCTCCCGCCGGCCAGGGAGGTGAAAAACTGTTTTTT.

The chain links TRBV10-3 to TRBJ1-6; possible D gene TRBD1, 5 bases. The germline CDR1 and CDR2 sequences are ENHRY and SYGVKD. The CDR3 has 14 amino acids. With 1 base removed from V and 7 bases from J, the gap between germline ends came to 8 bases. The CDR3 DNA is TGTGCCATCAGTGAGTTGACAGCAAATTCACCCCTCCACTTT. It translates to CAISELTANSPLHF.